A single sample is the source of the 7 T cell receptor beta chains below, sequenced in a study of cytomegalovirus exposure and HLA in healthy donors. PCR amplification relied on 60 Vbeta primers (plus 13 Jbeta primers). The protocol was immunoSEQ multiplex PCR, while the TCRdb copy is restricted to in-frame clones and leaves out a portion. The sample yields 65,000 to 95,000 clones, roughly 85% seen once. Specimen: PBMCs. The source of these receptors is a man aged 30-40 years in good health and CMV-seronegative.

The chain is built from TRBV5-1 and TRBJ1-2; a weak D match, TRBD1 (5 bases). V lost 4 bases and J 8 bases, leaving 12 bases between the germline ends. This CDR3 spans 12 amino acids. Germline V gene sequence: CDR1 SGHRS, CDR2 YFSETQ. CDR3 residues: CASSPGLQGYTF. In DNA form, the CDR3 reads TGCGCCAGCAGCCCGGGACTTCAAGGCTACACCTTC.

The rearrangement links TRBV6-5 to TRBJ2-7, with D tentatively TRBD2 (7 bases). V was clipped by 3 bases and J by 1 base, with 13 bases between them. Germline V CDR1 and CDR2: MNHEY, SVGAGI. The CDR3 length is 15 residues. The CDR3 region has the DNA TGTGCCAGCAGTTATCGGGGGGCTTCTTCCTACGAGCAGTACTTC. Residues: CASSYRGASSYEQYF.

The CDR3 DNA reads as TGCGCCAGCAGCGGGGGACTAGCGGGAGGGCAAGAGACCCAGTACTTC. This translates into CASSGGLAGGQETQYF. J is TRBJ2-5 and V is TRBV5-1; 16 nucleotides line up with TRBD2. The CDR3 spans 16 residues. Germline loops: CDR1 SGHRS, CDR2 YFSETQ. V trimming: 4 bases; J trimming: 2 bases; junction bases outside the gene matches: 2.

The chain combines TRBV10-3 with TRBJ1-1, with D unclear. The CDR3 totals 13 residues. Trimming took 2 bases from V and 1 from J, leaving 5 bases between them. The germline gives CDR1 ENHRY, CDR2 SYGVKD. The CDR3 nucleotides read TGTGCCATCAGTGAGCGGGGGAACACTGAAGCTTTCTTT. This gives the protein CAISERGNTEAFF.

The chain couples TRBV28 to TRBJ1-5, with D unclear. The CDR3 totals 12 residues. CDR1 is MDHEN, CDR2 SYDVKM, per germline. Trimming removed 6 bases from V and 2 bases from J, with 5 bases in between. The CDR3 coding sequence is TGTGCCAGCAGCGCAGGCAATCAGCCCCAGCATTTT. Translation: CASSAGNQPQHF.

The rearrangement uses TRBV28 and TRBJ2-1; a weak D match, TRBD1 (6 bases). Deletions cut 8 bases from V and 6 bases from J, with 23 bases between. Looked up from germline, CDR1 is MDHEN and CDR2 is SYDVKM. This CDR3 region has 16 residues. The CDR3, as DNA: TGTGCCAGCGACCTGAGGGGGACAAAGGCGAGCAATGAGCAGTTCTTC. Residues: CASDLRGTKASNEQFF.

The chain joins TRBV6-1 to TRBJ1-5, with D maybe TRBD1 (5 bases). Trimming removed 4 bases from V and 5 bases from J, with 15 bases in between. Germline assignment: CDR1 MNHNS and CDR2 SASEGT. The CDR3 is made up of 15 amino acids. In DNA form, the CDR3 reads TGTGCCAGCAGTGTTCGAAGGGGAGGGGATCAGCCCCAGCATTTT. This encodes CASSVRRGGDQPQHF.